These 3 T cell receptor beta chains came from one sample sequenced in a study of cytomegalovirus exposure and HLA in healthy donors. The method was immunoSEQ multiplex PCR; TCRdb's version includes in-frame clones alone and lacks a portion of them. The profile shows 300,000 to 350,000 clones, over 75% of them singletons. Sequenced material: PBMCs. Receptors originate from a young man in good health and CMV-seronegative.

The chain links TRBV10-3 to TRBJ1-4, with D unclear. The ends were cut back, 7 bases at V and 5 bases at J, with 11 bases in the middle. CDR1 ENHRY and CDR2 SYGVKD come from the germline V gene. The CDR3 runs to 13 residues. The CDR3 sequence: CAITSPGNEKLFF. For the CDR3, the DNA is TGTGCCATCACTTCCCCGGGGAATGAAAAACTGTTTTTT.

The chain couples TRBV6-1 to TRBJ2-3, with D hard to call. The ends were cut back, 7 bases at V and 1 base at J, with 3 bases in the middle. CDR1 is MNHNS, CDR2 SASEGT, per germline. This CDR3 has 11 amino acids. The CDR3 DNA sequence: TGTGCCAGCACTCGCACAGATACGCAGTATTTT. It specifies CASTRTDTQYF.

This clone was seen more than once but under ten times. The chain uses TRBV11-2 and TRBJ2-3, with D tentatively TRBD1 (6 bases). CDR3 length: 14 residues. The germline CDR1 and CDR2 sequences are SGHAT and FQNNGV. The ends were cut back, 3 bases at V and 1 base at J, with 8 bases in the middle. The DNA for the CDR3 is TGTGCCAGCAGCTTGGCAGGGGGCACAGATACGCAGTATTTT. It translates to CASSLAGGTDTQYF.